This T cell receptor (beta chain) comes out of a study of T-cell memory formation after mild COVID-19. This CDR3 comprises 16 residues. The germline V gene encodes CDR1 MNHEY and CDR2 SMNVEV (reference sequence). Losses at the gene ends were 3 bases for V and 2 bases for J; bases not matched to a gene: 8. TCRdb itself ran the 5' RACE reads through MiXCR, one entry per CDR3 protein. This table has about 540,000 distinct CDR3 sequences, roughly 21% appearing once. The J gene is TRBJ2-3, the V gene TRBV27; 7 bases are shared with TRBD1. This receptor was obtained from an adult woman who had mild COVID-19 (a few samples of this study predate the infection). Cell type and time point are not known. Sequences were obtained from PBMCs or a T cell subset sorted from them (not recorded which). CDR3 bases: TGTGCCAGCAGTTTGAGGGGGCCCTTCTCCACAGATACGCAGTATTTT. It encodes CASSLRGPFSTDTQYF.